Listed below are T cell receptor beta chains from one sample, sequenced in a study of blood T cell repertoires in COVID-19. Libraries were prepared by immunoSEQ multiplex PCR; TCRdb keeps only in-frame clonotypes and omits some of them. Altogether around 300,000 clones are present, about nine tenths being singletons, with the ten largest covering about 2%. The sequencing sample was made of peripheral blood. These receptors all stem from a woman in her twenties or thirties with COVID-19, enrolled during active disease. CDR3s include the opening cysteine and the closing phenylalanine or tryptophan. Each record gives: D gene, J gene, clone size, V gene, CDR3 DNA, CDR3 protein. A D gene is named only where the DNA matches it firmly. Rows may omit the clone size; those that give it use once, few, many or a size class.

NA TRBJ2-3 NA TRBV29-1 TGCAGCGTCGACACAGGGCTGAAGGGAGATACGCAGTATTTT CSVDTGLKGDTQYF
TRBD1 TRBJ1-1 NA TRBV11-2 TGTGCCAGCAGCTCGCCGGGACAGATGAACACTGAAGCTTTCTTT CASSSPGQMNTEAFF
NA TRBJ1-2 NA TRBV30 TGTGCCTGGAGTGGAGGACATCCGACCAGCTACACCTTC CAWSGGHPTSYTF
TRBD1 TRBJ2-7 NA TRBV7-8 TGTGCCAGCAGCTTAACAGGGGGGACCTACGAGCAGTACTTC CASSLTGGTYEQYF
TRBD1 TRBJ2-1 NA TRBV27 TGTGCCAGCAGTTTATCGCCGGGACAGGGGGCTTCCAATGAGCAGTTCTTC CASSLSPGQGASNEQFF
TRBD2 TRBJ2-2 NA TRBV24-1 TGTGCCACCAGTGCTCAGGGACTAGCAGATACGAACACCGGGGAGCTGTTTTTT CATSAQGLADTNTGELFF
NA TRBJ1-5 NA TRBV27 TGTGCCAGCAGCCGAGACAGTGCGAGCAATCAGCCCCAGCATTTT CASSRDSASNQPQHF
TRBD1 TRBJ1-2 NA TRBV11-1 TGTGCCAGCAGCTTGTCTGGGCAGGGGGGAGACTATGGCTACACCTTC CASSLSGQGGDYGYTF
NA TRBJ2-7 NA TRBV27 TGTGCCAGCAGTCCGAACGGGGGAACCCCCTACGAGCAGTACTTC CASSPNGGTPYEQYF
TRBD1 TRBJ1-2 NA TRBV5-6 TGTGCCAGCGGGACAGGGGGCTATGGCTACACCTTC CASGTGGYGYTF
TRBD1 TRBJ2-1 NA TRBV28 TGTGCCATCCGTTCGGGACAGGGGGCGTGGGAGCAGTTCTTC CAIRSGQGAWEQFF
NA TRBJ2-7 NA TRBV4-1 TGCGCCAGCAGCCAACGTATCGGGAGCGGGTCCTACGAGCAGTACTTC CASSQRIGSGSYEQYF
NA TRBJ1-2 NA TRBV5-6 TGTGCCAGCAGTCCCCCCGGGGGAGTGGAGTATGGCTACACCTTC CASSPPGGVEYGYTF
TRBD1 TRBJ1-2 few TRBV2 TGTGCCAGCAGTGAGTTCGGGGACAGTGACCTCTATGGCTACACCTTC CASSEFGDSDLYGYTF
NA TRBJ2-1 NA TRBV12-3/TRBV12-4 TGTGCCAGCAGTTTAGGGCTCCCAAATGAGCAGTTCTTC CASSLGLPNEQFF